The rows below give T cell receptor beta chains drawn from one sample of a study of T cells in Graves' hyperthyroidism and ophthalmopathy. Each CDR3 protein gets one entry after TCRdb re-called the multiplex PCR reads with MiXCR. The sample yields about 840,000 distinct CDR3 sequences, roughly 40% seen once. Sequences were obtained from blood. These receptors all come from a man aged 18 to 30 with Graves' hyperthyroidism. Each CDR3 is given with its conserved first and last residue. D genes are given only for firm matches. Expanded clones are given a class, and other clones once, few, many or no size at all.

cdr3_length,clone_size,j_call,v_call,d_call,cdr3_nt,cdr3_aa
15,many,TRBJ1-2,TRBV10-2,-,TGCGCCAGCAGTGACGGAGGGCAACTAAGGGGTGGCTACACCTTC,CASSDGGQLRGGYTF
14,-,TRBJ2-3,TRBV29-1,-,TGCAGCGTTGAAGGACAGGAGTCCACAGATACGCAGTATTTT,CSVEGQESTDTQYF
13,few,TRBJ2-7,TRBV10-3,TRBD1,TGTGCCATCAGCGTCAGGGGGCAGGGGGAGCAGTACTTC,CAISVRGQGEQYF
15,-,TRBJ1-1,TRBV7-2,-,TGTGCCAGCAGCTTAGCGGGGCGGCTAAACACTGAAGCTTTCTTT,CASSLAGRLNTEAFF
15,-,TRBJ2-7,TRBV9,-,TGTGCCAGCTCGATTTCGGGCCTTCCGGCCTACGAGCAGTACTTC,CASSISGLPAYEQYF
15,many,TRBJ1-2,TRBV25-1,-,TGTGCCAGCAGTGAATATAACAGGCCTAACTATGGCTACACCTTC,CASSEYNRPNYGYTF
14,many,TRBJ1-1,TRBV29-1,TRBD1,TGCAGCGTTTTCGACGACAGGGTTCGGACTGAAGCTTTCTTT,CSVFDDRVRTEAFF
16,-,TRBJ2-7,TRBV9,-,TGTGCCAGCAGCGTAGGAGGAGGACAAATAATCTACGAGCAGTACTTC,CASSVGGGQIIYEQYF
14,-,TRBJ2-6,TRBV7-9,TRBD1,TGTGCCAGCAGCTTGGGACAGGGGGCCAACGTCCTGACTTTC,CASSLGQGANVLTF
14,-,TRBJ2-5,TRBV7-2,-,TGTGCCAGCACCAGTTGGACAGAGCGAGAGACCCAGAACTTC,CASTSWTERETQNF
15,-,TRBJ1-4,TRBV25-1,-,TGTGCCAGCAGTGAAGGGGGAACAGGGAATGAAAAACTGTTTTTT,CASSEGGTGNEKLFF
15,-,TRBJ2-7,TRBV5-1,-,TGCGCCAGCAGCTTGGAGGGCCGGAGGACCGGGGAGCAGTACTTC,CASSLEGRRTGEQYF
15,-,TRBJ2-7,TRBV2,-,TGTGCCAGCAGTGCAGATGCTAGCGAGTGGGGCGAGCAGTACTTC,CASSADASEWGEQYF
14,-,TRBJ1-1,TRBV20-1,-,TGCAGTGCTAGAGATAGAGGACAGAACACTGAAGCTTTCTTT,CSARDRGQNTEAFF
14,-,TRBJ2-5,TRBV25-1,-,TGTGCCAGCAGCTTTTCAGGGCCACAAGAGACCCAGTACTTC,CASSFSGPQETQYF
11,many,TRBJ2-5,TRBV29-1,-,TGCAGCGTTGGACAGAGAGAGACCCAGTACTTC,CSVGQRETQYF
17,few,TRBJ2-2,TRBV29-1,-,TGCAGCGTTGTTGCAAGAACAGCTACGAAAGGAACCGGGGAGCTGTTTTTT,CSVVARTATKGTGELFF
16,-,TRBJ2-7,TRBV7-2,TRBD2,TGTGCCAGCAGCTTCCTAGCGGGAGGGCCCCCCTACGAGCAGTACTTC,CASSFLAGGPPYEQYF
15,few,TRBJ2-2,TRBV24-1,-,TGTGCCACCAGAACGGGGATATCGAACACCGGGGAGCTGTTTTTT,CATRTGISNTGELFF
13,-,TRBJ2-7,TRBV15,TRBD2,TGTGCCACCAGCTCACCACGCGGGGGGGAGCAGTACTTC,CATSSPRGGEQYF
13,-,TRBJ2-7,TRBV7-3,-,TGTGCCAGCAACTTAAGACAGGCTGGCGAGCAGTACTTC,CASNLRQAGEQYF
14,many,TRBJ2-7,TRBV6-5,-,TGTGCCAGCAGTTACGGGGGACCGTCCTACGAGCAGTACTTC,CASSYGGPSYEQYF
15,few,TRBJ2-7,TRBV7-9,TRBD1,TGCGCCAGCAGCCGAGACAGGGGAACTGCGCGCGAGCAGTACTTC,CASSRDRGTAREQYF
15,-,TRBJ1-3,TRBV6-6,-,TGTGCCAGCAGTACAAGACGGGCCTCTGGAAACACCATATATTTT,CASSTRRASGNTIYF
14,many,TRBJ1-5,TRBV25-1,-,TGTGCCAGTAGTCTAAGGAGCGTCAATCAGCCCCAGCATTTT,CASSLRSVNQPQHF
15,-,TRBJ1-4,TRBV15,TRBD1,TGTGCCACCAGCAGAGAGGGGACAGTCAATGAAAAACTGTTTTTT,CATSREGTVNEKLFF
15,few,TRBJ2-7,TRBV7-2,-,TGTGCCAGCAGCCCCTGGGGCGGGGGCACATACGAGCAGTACTTC,CASSPWGGGTYEQYF
12,-,TRBJ2-5,TRBV29-1,TRBD2,TGCAGCCTTCTTGGAGCGGGGGAGACCCAGTACTTC,CSLLGAGETQYF
14,many,TRBJ2-7,TRBV7-8,-,TGTGCCAGCACCGTGGGCTCTCTTGGCTACGAGCAGTACTTC,CASTVGSLGYEQYF
14,-,TRBJ2-5,TRBV12-3/TRBV12-4,-,TGTGCCAGCAGTCCCCACCAGGAAGGGGAGACCCAGTACTTC,CASSPHQEGETQYF
15,-,TRBJ2-2,TRBV2,-,TGTGCCAGCAAAGTGGGTGCCCCCAACACCGGGGAGCTGTTTTTT,CASKVGAPNTGELFF
16,-,TRBJ1-1,TRBV9,-,TGTGCCAGCGGCCCAACGTCGGACAGCTTGAACACTGAAGCTTTCTTT,CASGPTSDSLNTEAFF
17,-,TRBJ1-6,TRBV5-4,-,TGTGCCAGCAGCCCAGACCCAGGGAAAACCTATAATTCACCCCTCCACTTT,CASSPDPGKTYNSPLHF
14,many,TRBJ1-1,TRBV12-3/TRBV12-4,-,TGTGCCAGCAGTTTAAGTCACAAGAACACTGAAGCTTTCTTT,CASSLSHKNTEAFF
15,-,TRBJ1-2,TRBV25-1,-,TGTGCCAGCAGTTGGGCCCCGGGAGGGGACTATGGCTACACCTTC,CASSWAPGGDYGYTF
16,few,TRBJ2-3,TRBV7-2,TRBD1,TGTGCCAGCAGCCTCACCTGGACAGGGCTAGGAGATACGCAGTATTTT,CASSLTWTGLGDTQYF
12,many,TRBJ1-1,TRBV20-1,-,TGCATGCTTCAGGGATCCGTCACTGAAGCTTTCTTT,CMLQGSVTEAFF
14,-,TRBJ1-2,TRBV10-3,TRBD1,TGTGCCATCAGTGAGTCGACAGGGTCCTATGGCTACACCTTC,CAISESTGSYGYTF
12,many,TRBJ1-2,TRBV29-1,TRBD1,TGCAGCGTTATGGGACAGGGTACTGGCTACACCTTC,CSVMGQGTGYTF
15,many,TRBJ2-5,TRBV7-2,TRBD1,TGTGCCAGCAGCTCGACGGACAGGGGGACGGAGACCCAGTACTTC,CASSSTDRGTETQYF
14,-,TRBJ1-1,TRBV5-1,-,TGCGCCAGCAGCTTGGCCTGGATGAACACTGAAGCTTTCTTT,CASSLAWMNTEAFF
12,many,TRBJ2-5,TRBV20-1,-,TGCAGTGTACGGGACTACCAAGAGACCCAGTACTTC,CSVRDYQETQYF
13,-,TRBJ1-2,TRBV12-3/TRBV12-4,-,TGTGCCAGCAGTTTGGGGTTTCATGACTCGCCCACCTTC,CASSLGFHDSPTF
12,many,TRBJ1-1,TRBV29-1,-,TGCAGCGTTGAAGAAGGGGGAGCCGAAGCTTTCTTT,CSVEEGGAEAFF